This TCR beta chain is from a study of cytomegalovirus exposure and HLA in healthy donors. With 60 Vbeta and 13 Jbeta primers, the PCR was carried out. TCRdb's table, derived via immunoSEQ multiplex PCR, lists solely in-frame clones and lacks some. Here the sample spans over 150,000 clones, roughly 75% being singletons. Turning to this clone: What it recognizes is unknown.

Study outcomes and limitations: Later, TCR association rates were found to vary by HLA locus, highest for DRB1 and lowest for HLA-C.

This CDR3 is built from 14 residues. The V and J ends lost 10 bases and 3 bases respectively, with 18 bases between them. Germline lookup yields CDR1 LNHDA and CDR2 SQIVND (reference sequence). The donors comprised healthy bone marrow donors. The rearrangement uses TRBV19 and TRBJ1-1, with D uncertain. This clonotype was obtained from a woman aged 45-65 years in good health and CMV-seropositive. Material: PBMCs. CDR3 protein: CATAPGRVDTEAFF. Written as DNA, the CDR3 is TGTGCCACCGCGCCCGGGAGGGTGGACACTGAAGCTTTCTTT.